The T cell receptor (beta chain) under discussion was sequenced for a study of CD8 T cells in Susac syndrome. Reverse transcription of 0.5 to 1 ug RNA was performed with random hexamers. Using its own MiXCR run on the immunoSEQ multiplex PCR reads, TCRdb lists one record per CDR3 protein. This sample carries about 280,000 distinct CDR3 sequences, 70% to 90% of them seen once, and the ten largest clones take over 0.1%. Per germline, CDR1 KGHDR and CDR2 SFDVKD. V was pared by 5 bases and J by 3 bases, with 9 bases between. CDR3 length: 13 amino acids. Sequences were obtained from CD8+ T cells from PBMCs. This sequence was found in a human donor with multiple sclerosis. The chain carries TRBV24-1 and TRBJ1-1; D remains ambiguous. CDR3 protein: CATSVAGHTEAFF. The CDR3 region has the DNA TGTGCCACCAGTGTAGCAGGTCACACTGAAGCTTTCTTT.